Each of the 19 T cell receptor beta chains below was sequenced from the same sample in a study of shared clonotypes between healthy human individuals. Clones were read by immunoSEQ multiplex PCR, and TCRdb kept only the in-frame ones, dropping some. The profile covers approximately 1.5 million clones, with 98% appearing a single time and roughly 0.4% taken by the ten largest. Sequencing was done on a sample of naive CD4+ T cells sorted from blood. Subset given: CD45RA+ positively selected. These receptors originate from a man aged 25-45 years in good health.

This clone was seen only once. This sequence joins TRBV10-2 and TRBJ2-7; tentatively, D is TRBD2 (5 bases). Germline-derived CDR1 and CDR2 are WSHSY and SAAADI. The CDR3 runs to 17 residues. The V end was cut by 7 bases, the J end by 1 base, with 23 bases between. The CDR3 loop is CASIAFAGHSLSYEQYF. The CDR3 DNA follows: TGCGCCAGCATAGCGTTTGCGGGTCACTCACTTTCCTACGAGCAGTACTTC.

The V call is TRBV7-9, the J call TRBJ2-1, with D possibly matching TRBD2 (6 bases). V was clipped by 2 bases and J by 2 bases, with 13 bases between them. The germline V gene has CDR1 SEHNR and CDR2 FQNEAQ (reference sequence). This CDR3 region has 16 residues. The CDR3 is CASSLPQGGAYNEQFF. Written as DNA, the CDR3 is TGTGCCAGCAGCTTACCGCAGGGAGGAGCCTACAATGAGCAGTTCTTC. The full variable domain, rest sourced from reference TRBV7-9 and TRBJ2-1, is DTGVSQNPRHKITKRGQNVTFRCDPISEHNRLYWYRQTLGQGPEFLTYFQNEAQLEKSRLLSDRFSAERPKGSFSTLEIQRTEQGDSAMYLCASSLPQGGAYNEQFFGPGTRLTVL.

The J gene is TRBJ2-3, the V gene TRBV5-4; the D gene is possibly TRBD2 (6 bases). This CDR3 contains 15 residues. The V and J ends lost 0 bases and 6 bases respectively, with 14 bases between them. Germline V gene sequence: CDR1 SGHNT, CDR2 YYREEE (reference sequence). CDR3 nucleotides: TGTGCCAGCAGCTTGGCTTCCTCGGGGGAGGATACGCAGTATTTT. It encodes CASSLASSGEDTQYF.

The J gene is TRBJ2-5, the V gene TRBV7-9; D gene unclear. The CDR3 is made up of 14 amino acids. CDR1 and CDR2 from the germline V gene are SEHNR and FQNEAQ (reference sequence). V shed 5 bases and J shed 2 bases, with 12 bases lying between them. CDR3 loop: CASSVRELQETQYF. The DNA of the CDR3 is TGTGCCAGCAGCGTAAGGGAACTACAAGAGACCCAGTACTTC.

V usage is TRBV7-8 and J usage is TRBJ2-4, with TRBD2 matching 9 bases. The CDR3 contains 20 residues. V was clipped by 5 bases and J by 0 bases; unmatched bases: 17. CDR1 and CDR2 from the germline V gene are SGHVS and FQNEAQ. CDR3 DNA: TGTGCCAGCAGCGAAAAGCCGGGACTAGCATCTTACCTAGCCAAAAACATTCAGTACTTC. Encoded protein: CASSEKPGLASYLAKNIQYF.

This clone occurred once. The genes are TRBV9 and TRBJ2-2, with 10 bases matching TRBD2. V dropped 1 base and J dropped 6; count of bases not matched to a gene: 6. CDR1 SGDLS and CDR2 YYNGEE come from the germline V gene. There are 16 residues in the CDR3. The CDR3 nucleotides are TGTGCCAGCAGCGTACTTAGCGGGAGGCCGTCCGGGGAGCTGTTTTTT. This encodes CASSVLSGRPSGELFF.

The rearrangement joins TRBV6-4 to TRBJ1-2, with a tentative D call TRBD1 (5 bases). The CDR3 has 15 amino acids. The germline CDR1 and CDR2 sequences are MRHNA and SNTAGT. Trimming stripped 6 bases from V and 2 bases from J, with 16 bases between. The CDR3 bases are TGTGCCAGCAGGCGAGGAACGGGGGGGAACTATGGCTACACCTTC. Protein: CASRRGTGGNYGYTF.

CDR3 coding DNA: TGTGCCAGCACCTATACCGGGACAGGGTTCTACGAGCAGTACTTC. This codes for CASTYTGTGFYEQYF. V is TRBV28 and J is TRBJ2-7; 9 bases fit TRBD1. With V trimmed by 7 bases and J by 3 bases, 10 bases remained unmatched. The CDR3 sequence is 15 residues long. CDR1 is MDHEN, CDR2 SYDVKM, per germline.

This chain links TRBV11-3 with TRBJ2-1; TRBD2 aligns across 15 bases. Looked up from germline, CDR1 is SGHNT and CDR2 is YENEEA. The CDR3 extends over 17 amino acids. Trimming took 5 bases from V and 5 from J; bases not matched to a gene: 7. CDR3 loop: CASSLRTSGRADNEQFF. CDR3 coding DNA: TGTGCCAGCAGCCTCAGGACTAGCGGGAGGGCGGACAATGAGCAGTTCTTC.

The chain couples TRBV7-8 to TRBJ2-1; 8 bases align to TRBD2. The CDR3 extends over 12 amino acids. Germline loops: CDR1 SGHVS, CDR2 FQNEAQ. Trimming took 2 bases from V and 15 from J; bases not matched to a gene: 6. CDR3 in amino acids: CASSLYAGGAFF. The CDR3 bases are TGTGCCAGCAGCTTATATGCCGGGGGGGCGTTCTTC.

V gene TRBV28 combines with J gene TRBJ1-5; weak D call: TRBD1 (6 bases). This CDR3 contains 14 residues. Germline CDR1 MDHEN, CDR2 SYDVKM. V lost 7 bases and J lost 5, with 15 bases in between. In DNA, the CDR3 is TGTGCCAGCAAGGGGGAACTGCTATATCAGCCCCAGCATTTT. Translation gives CASKGELLYQPQHF.

The chain employs TRBV11-2 and TRBJ2-7, with 10 bases aligning to TRBD1. V dropped 5 bases and J dropped 5; count of bases not matched to a gene: 9. Per germline, CDR1 SGHAT and CDR2 FQNNGV. The CDR3 totals 15 residues. Here the CDR3 reads CASSRQGALLDEQYF. DNA of the CDR3: TGTGCCAGCAGCAGACAGGGGGCGTTACTGGACGAGCAGTACTTC.

The CDR3 DNA follows: TGTGCCACCTCAGGACAGGGCAGTCAGCCCCAGCATTTT. The encoded protein is CATSGQGSQPQHF. The V call is TRBV7-8, the J call TRBJ1-5, with TRBD1 identical over 8 bases. Trimming at V came to 10 bases and at J to 6 bases, leaving 8 bases not matched to a gene. CDR3 length: 13 residues. Germline V gene data show CDR1 as SGHVS and CDR2 as FQNEAQ.

The chain recombines TRBV25-1 with TRBJ1-1, with TRBD1 matching 7 bases. Germline lookup yields CDR1 MGHDK and CDR2 SYGVNS. The CDR3 consists of 15 residues. The J segment lost 3 bases and the V segment lost 4 bases, leaving 8 bases of the junction unmatched. CDR3 sequence reads: CASSGRTGVDTEAFF. The DNA for the CDR3 is TGTGCCAGCAGTGGCCGGACAGGTGTGGACACTGAAGCTTTCTTT.

V usage is TRBV7-9 and J usage is TRBJ2-7; 8 bases agree with TRBD1. Germline CDR1 and CDR2: SEHNR and FQNEAQ (reference sequence). The CDR3 length is 14 residues. J lost 5 bases, V lost 5 bases, and 8 bases had no gene match. CDR3 sequence (DNA): TGTGCCAGCAGCGCACAGGGGGAATCCCACGAGCAGTACTTC. Translation: CASSAQGESHEQYF.

Turning to this clone: Other DNA sequences within the sample encode an identical CDR3. V usage is TRBV11-3 and J usage is TRBJ2-1; D is perhaps TRBD2 (6 bases). V gave up 4 bases and J gave up 4 bases, with 8 bases separating them. The CDR3 is 13 residues long. The germline gives CDR1 SGHNT, CDR2 YENEEA. CDR3 coding DNA: TGTGCCAGCAGCTCGGGACTTTACAATGAGCAGTTCTTC. This sequence encodes CASSSGLYNEQFF.

This clone was detected a few times. Other DNA sequences in the sample encode the same CDR3. The rearrangement links TRBV2 to TRBJ2-7, with D hard to call. V lost 3 bases and J 4 bases, leaving 1 base between the germline ends. The germline V gene encodes CDR1 SNHLY and CDR2 FYNNEI. CDR3 size: 10 residues. The CDR3 DNA follows: TGTGCCAGCAGTGATTACGAGCAGTACTTC. Protein sequence: CASSDYEQYF. Complete variable domain (other parts from reference TRBV2 and TRBJ2-7): EPEVTQTPSHQVTQMGQEVILRCVPISNHLYFYWYRQILGQKVEFLVSFYNNEISEKSEIFDDQFSVERPDGSNFTLKIRSTKLEDSAMYFCASSDYEQYFGPGTRLTVT.

The V call is TRBV19, the J call TRBJ1-4; D is unclear. V was pared by 3 bases and J by 3 bases, with 8 bases between. This CDR3 spans 14 amino acids. Looked up from germline, CDR1 is LNHDA and CDR2 is SQIVND (reference sequence). The DNA for the CDR3 is TGTGCCAGTAGTATCTGGTGGTCTAATGAAAAACTGTTTTTT. Its translation is CASSIWWSNEKLFF.

The rearrangement uses TRBV5-4 and TRBJ2-5; D may correspond to TRBD1 or TRBD2 (5 bases each). Germline V gene data show CDR1 as SGHNT and CDR2 as YYREEE (reference sequence). CDR3 length equals 15 residues. V shed 2 bases and J shed 3 bases, with 14 bases lying between them. The DNA for the CDR3 is TGTGCCAGCAGCTTTGGGGTAGGGACGGAAGAGACCCAGTACTTC. Protein: CASSFGVGTEETQYF. The variable domain in full, with the rest retrieved from reference TRBV5-4 and TRBJ2-5, is ETGVTQSPTHLIKTRGQQVTLRCSSQSGHNTVSWYQQALGQGPQFIFQYYREEENGRGNFPPRFSGLQFPNYSSELNVNALELDDSALYLCASSFGVGTEETQYFGPGTRLLVL.